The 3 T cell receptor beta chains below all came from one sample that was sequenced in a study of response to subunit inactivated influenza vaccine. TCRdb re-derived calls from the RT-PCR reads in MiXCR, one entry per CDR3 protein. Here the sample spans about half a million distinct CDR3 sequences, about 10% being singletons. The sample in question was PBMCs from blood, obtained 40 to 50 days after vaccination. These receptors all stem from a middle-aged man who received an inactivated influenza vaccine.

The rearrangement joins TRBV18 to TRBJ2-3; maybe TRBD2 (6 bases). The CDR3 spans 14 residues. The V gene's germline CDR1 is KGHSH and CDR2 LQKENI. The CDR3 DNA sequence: TGTGCTGCTCGAAGGGCTAGCGGCACAGATACGCAGTATTTT. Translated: CAARRASGTDTQYF.

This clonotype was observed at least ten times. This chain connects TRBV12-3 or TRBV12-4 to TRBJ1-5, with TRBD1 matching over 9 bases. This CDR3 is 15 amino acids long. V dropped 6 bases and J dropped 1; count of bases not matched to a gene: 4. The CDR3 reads CASRRDRASNQPQHF. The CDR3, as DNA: TGTGCCAGCAGACGGGACAGGGCGAGCAATCAGCCCCAGCATTTT.

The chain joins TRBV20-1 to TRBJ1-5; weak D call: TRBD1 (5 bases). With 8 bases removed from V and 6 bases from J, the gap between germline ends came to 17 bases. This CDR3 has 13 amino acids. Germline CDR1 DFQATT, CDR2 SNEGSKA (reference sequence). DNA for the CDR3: TGCAGTCCCGTAGAGCAGGGCGGTCAGCCCCAGCATTTT. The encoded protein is CSPVEQGGQPQHF.